This record covers a single T cell receptor (beta chain). What it recognizes is unknown. This specimen belongs to a study of OX40 agonist ivuxolimab in advanced cancers. Study observations and caveats: Nonresponders, in some cases, also had low normalized T-cell clonal expansion.

TCRdb's table, derived via immunoSEQ multiplex PCR, lists solely in-frame clones and lacks some. The profile shows around 70,000 clones, around 84% of them singletons. The CDR3 has 16 residues. V lost 0 bases and J lost 3; bases outside the gene matches: 2. CDR1 SGHDT and CDR2 YYEEEE come from the germline V gene. V is TRBV5-6 and J is TRBJ1-3, with 11 bases that match TRBD1. The material was CD4+ or CD8+ T cells sorted from blood, obtained in a trial of the OX40 agonist ivuxolimab. The sequence was obtained from an adult with an advanced solid tumor such as melanoma, head and neck, liver or kidney cancer. CDR3 protein: CASSLGTGGGGNTIYF. DNA for the CDR3: TGTGCCAGCAGCTTGGGGACAGGGGGCGGTGGAAACACCATATATTTT.